The 26 T cell receptor beta chains below all came from one sample that was sequenced in a study of T cell repertoires in cytomegalovirus infection. Their antigens are not known. TCRdb used MiXCR to reprocess the reads, holding one entry per CDR3 protein. The sample yields 84,000 or so distinct CDR3 sequences, more than 40% seen once. This specimen was CD8+ T cells from cultured PBMCs, taken from culture after CMV antigen stimulation. The receptors were sampled from a human donor in good health (CMV status not recorded). Some clones in this sample may be carry-over from other donors' samples.

V and J are TRBV7-6 and TRBJ2-2; 9 bases fit TRBD1. The J segment lost 5 bases and the V segment lost 5 bases, leaving 3 bases of the junction unmatched. The CDR3 runs 14 residues. Germline V gene sequence: CDR1 SGHVS, CDR2 FNYEAQ. The CDR3, as DNA: TGTGCCAGCAGCCCCGGGACAGGGACCGGGGAGCTGTTTTTT. Protein: CASSPGTGTGELFF.

CDR3 region: CASRSREKDTGELFF. The CDR3 DNA is TGTGCCAGCAGATCGCGGGAGAAAGATACCGGGGAGCTGTTTTTT. The chain uses TRBV7-3 and TRBJ2-2; TRBD2 matches 7 bases. J lost 5 bases, V lost 6 bases, and 9 bases had no gene match. Germline V lookup: CDR1 SGHTA, CDR2 FQGTGA. This CDR3 has 15 residues.

The gene calls are TRBV28 and TRBJ2-5; 8 bases agree with TRBD2. The CDR3 is 17 amino acids. With V trimmed by 4 bases and J by 4 bases, 14 bases remained unmatched. Germline CDR1 is MDHEN and CDR2 is SYDVKM. CDR3: CASSSLPGLDIRETQYF. CDR3 DNA: TGTGCCAGCAGTTCCCTTCCGGGACTAGATATCCGAGAGACCCAGTACTTC.

This chain links TRBV7-6 with TRBJ2-7; 10 bases line up with TRBD1. The junction had 10 bases not matched to a gene; V was cut back by 5 bases and J by 0 bases. This CDR3 spans 17 amino acids. Germline V CDR1 and CDR2: SGHVS, FNYEAQ. Here the CDR3 DNA reads TGTGCCAGCAGCCCAAGGAGGACAGGGGGATTCTCCTACGAGCAGTACTTC. Its translation: CASSPRRTGGFSYEQYF.

V usage is TRBV19 and J usage is TRBJ1-1, with D hard to call. Deletions cut 5 bases from V and 1 base from J, with 11 bases between. Germline V gene data show CDR1 as LNHDA and CDR2 as SQIVND (reference sequence). The CDR3 runs 14 residues. The CDR3 reads CASSPRSPNTEAFF. The CDR3 DNA is TGTGCCAGTAGTCCACGGAGCCCGAACACTGAAGCTTTCTTT.

The sample holds a few counts of this clonotype. The chain uses TRBV7-8 and TRBJ2-1, with D hard to call. This CDR3 comprises 16 residues. The V and J ends lost 1 base and 4 bases respectively, with 14 bases between them. Germline V gene data show CDR1 as SGHVS and CDR2 as FQNEAQ. CDR3 protein: CASSLGNRSPYNEQFF. In DNA form, the CDR3 reads TGTGCCAGCAGCTTAGGAAATCGATCACCTTACAATGAGCAGTTCTTC.

This clonotype has at least ten counts. This chain links TRBV7-2 with TRBJ2-5, with D hard to call. Germline V lookup: CDR1 SGHTA, CDR2 FQGNSA. This CDR3 is built from 11 residues. V was pared by 3 bases and J by 5 bases, with 4 bases between. CDR3 residues: CASSFVETQYF. In DNA form, the CDR3 reads TGTGCCAGCAGCTTCGTGGAGACCCAGTACTTC.

The chain is built from TRBV19 and TRBJ1-6; unclear D gene. Trimming removed 5 bases from V and 0 bases from J, with 14 bases in between. This CDR3 spans 17 amino acids. From germline, CDR1 is LNHDA and CDR2 SQIVND (reference sequence). This chain's CDR3 is CASSPRTDYSYNSPLHF. As DNA, the CDR3 is TGTGCCAGTAGTCCGCGGACTGACTACTCCTATAATTCACCCCTCCACTTT.

The chain is built from TRBV7-2 and TRBJ2-5, with 14 bases identical to TRBD2. The CDR3 totals 16 residues. The trim removed 4 bases at V and 3 bases at J, leaving 4 bases unmatched. Germline CDR1 is SGHTA and CDR2 is FQGNSA. The CDR3 DNA sequence: TGTGCCAGCAGCTCCGGACTAGCGGGGGGTGAAGAGACCCAGTACTTC. Its protein is CASSSGLAGGEETQYF.

This chain uses TRBV20-1 with TRBJ1-4; TRBD1 matches at 10 bases. V lost 5 bases, J lost 7 bases, and 10 bases stayed unmatched. The V gene's germline CDR1 is DFQATT and CDR2 SNEGSKA (reference sequence). This CDR3 is 15 amino acids long. CDR3 DNA: TGCAGTGCTCAATACTTCGACAGGGGGCTTGAAAAACTGTTTTTT. It encodes CSAQYFDRGLEKLFF.

This chain links TRBV7-6 with TRBJ2-3; D might be TRBD2 (5 bases). This CDR3 contains 14 residues. The V gene lost 3 bases and the J gene lost 2 bases, with 9 bases spanning the gap. CDR1 and CDR2 from the germline V gene are SGHVS and FNYEAQ. CDR3 in amino acids: CASSFSDSTDTQYF. The CDR3 nucleotides are TGTGCCAGCAGCTTTAGCGACTCCACAGATACGCAGTATTTT.

This rearrangement joins TRBV6-1 to TRBJ2-5, with 10 nucleotides matching TRBD2. J lost 4 bases, V lost 2 bases, and 7 bases had no gene match. CDR1 and CDR2 (germline): MNHNS, SASEGT. This CDR3 is 16 amino acids long. The CDR3 coding sequence is TGTGCCAGCAGTGAAAGAAGCGGGGGGGCTAGAGAGACCCAGTACTTC. It encodes CASSERSGGARETQYF.

This chain links TRBV12-3 or TRBV12-4 with TRBJ2-7, with 12 bases identical to TRBD1. V shed 6 bases and J 5 bases; nucleotides not matched to a gene: 5. The CDR3 covers 14 residues. CDR3 sequence (DNA): TGTGCCAGCAGGGAGGGACAGGGGGCGGACGAGCAGTACTTC. This translates into CASREGQGADEQYF.

This clonotype has more than one count but fewer than ten. The chain has TRBV6-2 or TRBV6-3 and TRBJ2-1; 11 bases line up with TRBD2. After removal of 2 bases from V and 3 bases from J, the junction contained 6 bases not matched to a gene. The CDR3 is made up of 17 amino acids. Germline values: CDR1 MNHEY, CDR2 SVGEGT. The CDR3 protein is CASSYRLAGWVYNEQFF. CDR3 nucleotide sequence: TGTGCCAGCAGTTACCGACTAGCGGGATGGGTCTACAATGAGCAGTTCTTC.

This clonotype is a singleton in its sample. This chain links TRBV27 with TRBJ2-1; D is perhaps TRBD1 (5 bases). The germline V and J ends were trimmed by 7 bases and 8 bases, with 18 bases remaining between them. The CDR3 is 14 residues long. Looked up from germline, CDR1 is MNHEY and CDR2 is SMNVEV (reference sequence). CDR3 in DNA: TGTGCCAGCACTCGGCGCACAGGTATCGATGAGCAGTTCTTC. Residues: CASTRRTGIDEQFF.

The chain employs TRBV6-5 and TRBJ2-5; D not resolved. The germline V gene has CDR1 MNHEY and CDR2 SVGAGI. V was clipped by 0 bases and J by 4 bases, with 6 bases between them. The CDR3 sequence is 13 residues long. The CDR3 sequence is CASSYSTIETQYF. The CDR3 DNA is TGTGCCAGCAGTTACTCGACGATAGAGACCCAGTACTTC.

J is TRBJ2-1 and V is TRBV7-6; D might be TRBD1 (5 bases). V lost 1 base and J 6 bases, leaving 10 bases between the germline ends. The CDR3 is 14 residues long. Germline lookup yields CDR1 SGHVS and CDR2 FNYEAQ. CDR3 coding DNA: TGTGCCAGCAGCTTAGGGGGCTTTTCCAATGAGCAGTTCTTC. It encodes CASSLGGFSNEQFF. The full variable domain, rest sourced from reference TRBV7-6 and TRBJ2-1, is GAGVSQSPRYKVTKRGQDVALRCDPISGHVSLYWYRQALGQGPEFLTYFNYEAQQDKSGLPNDRFSAERPEGSISTLTIQRTEQRDSAMYRCASSLGGFSNEQFFGPGTRLTVL.

This chain joins TRBV11-2 and TRBJ2-7; D call uncertain. The J call may be faulty, since TRBJ2-5 better matches the DNA end. The germline V gene encodes CDR1 SGHAT and CDR2 FQNNGV. CDR3 length equals 15 residues. The CDR3 loop is CASSSNRSWKETQYF. Here the CDR3 DNA reads TGTGCCAGCAGCTCTAATCGGTCCTGGAAAGAGACCCAGTACTTC.

This chain uses TRBV11-2 with TRBJ2-1, with D possibly being TRBD1 or TRBD2 (5 bases each). Trimming took 5 bases from V and 9 from J, leaving 23 bases between them. The CDR3 is 16 amino acids. CDR1 is SGHAT and CDR2 is FQNNGV in the germline V gene. The CDR3 spells CASSRGAGGAGSEQFF. The CDR3 coding sequence is TGTGCCAGCAGCCGAGGGGCCGGAGGTGCGGGTAGTGAGCAGTTCTTC.

CDR3 in amino acids: CASILGLGIDTQYF. The DNA for the CDR3 is TGTGCCAGCATCCTGGGGCTAGGGATAGATACGCAGTATTTT. The rearrangement uses TRBV28 and TRBJ2-3; tentatively, D is TRBD1 (5 bases). CDR1 and CDR2 from the germline V gene are MDHEN and SYDVKM. The V and J ends lost 7 bases and 5 bases respectively, with 16 bases between them. The CDR3 sequence is 14 residues long. The variable domain in full, completed from reference TRBV28 and TRBJ2-3, reads DVKVTQSSRYLVKRTGEKVFLECVQDMDHENMFWYRQDPGLGLRLIYFSYDVKMKEKGDIPEGYSVSREKKERFSLILESASTNQTSMYLCASILGLGIDTQYFGPGTRLTVL.

The chain is built from TRBV12-3 or TRBV12-4 and TRBJ2-7; D is unclear. The CDR3 has 13 amino acids. V lost 3 bases and J 0 bases, leaving 6 bases between the germline ends. CDR3 residues: CASSLQNSYEQYF. Written as DNA, the CDR3 is TGTGCCAGCAGTTTGCAGAACTCCTACGAGCAGTACTTC.

This clonotype has more than one count but fewer than ten. The rearrangement uses TRBV4-1 and TRBJ2-1; perhaps TRBD1 as D (6 bases). This CDR3 is built from 11 residues. Germline-derived CDR1 and CDR2 are MGHRA and YSYEKL. V lost 6 bases to trimming and J lost 9 bases, with 9 bases between them. CDR3 bases: TGCGCCAGCAGGGGGGCCTTTGAGCAGTTCTTC. This translates into CASRGAFEQFF.

This clonotype was seen a few times. The CDR3 coding sequence is TGTGCCAGCAGCTTAGCAGTGAGGTCGGCGGGGTCCAATGAGCAGTTCTTC. This translates into CASSLAVRSAGSNEQFF. The J gene is TRBJ2-1, the V gene TRBV7-9; maybe TRBD2 (6 bases). Trimming removed 0 bases from V and 6 bases from J, with 18 bases in between. The CDR3 runs 17 residues. The germline gives CDR1 SEHNR, CDR2 FQNEAQ (reference sequence).

V and J are TRBV5-1 and TRBJ1-2, with 10 positions matching TRBD1. The germline V gene encodes CDR1 SGHRS and CDR2 YFSETQ. Losses at the gene ends were 0 bases for V and 6 bases for J; bases not matched to a gene: 2. The CDR3 contains 14 residues. Written as DNA, the CDR3 is TGCGCCAGCAGCTTGGCCGGGACAGGGGATGGCTACACCTTC. Protein: CASSLAGTGDGYTF.

The V and J genes are TRBV7-8 and TRBJ1-1; no clear D gene. The CDR3 runs to 14 residues. The V end was cut by 5 bases, the J end by 2 bases, with 12 bases between. Germline assignment: CDR1 SGHVS and CDR2 FQNEAQ. The CDR3 DNA sequence: TGTGCCAGCAGCCCTGGGAAAGTAAACACTGAAGCTTTCTTT. Translating it yields CASSPGKVNTEAFF.

This clonotype was picked up many times. The chain has TRBV7-6 and TRBJ1-1; D possibly corresponds to TRBD1 (5 bases). The germline V gene encodes CDR1 SGHVS and CDR2 FNYEAQ. The CDR3 consists of 15 residues. V was shortened by 5 bases and J by 0 bases, with 13 bases between the two germline ends. The CDR3 DNA is TGTGCCAGCAGCCCCCATTCAGGGTTGAACACTGAAGCTTTCTTT. This encodes CASSPHSGLNTEAFF.